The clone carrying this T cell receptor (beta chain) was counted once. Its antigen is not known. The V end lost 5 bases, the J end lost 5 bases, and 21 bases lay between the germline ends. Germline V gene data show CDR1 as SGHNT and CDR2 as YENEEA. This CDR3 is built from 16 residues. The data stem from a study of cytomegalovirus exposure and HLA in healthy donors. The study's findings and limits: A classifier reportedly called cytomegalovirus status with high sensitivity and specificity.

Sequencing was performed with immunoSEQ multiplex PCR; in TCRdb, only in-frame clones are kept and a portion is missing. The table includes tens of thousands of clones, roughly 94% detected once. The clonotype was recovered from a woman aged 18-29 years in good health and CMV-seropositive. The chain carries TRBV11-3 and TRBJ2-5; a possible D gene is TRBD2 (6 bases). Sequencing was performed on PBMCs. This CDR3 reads CASSNGGSGLGETQYF. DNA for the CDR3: TGTGCCAGCAGCAATGGAGGAAGCGGGTTAGGGGAGACCCAGTACTTC. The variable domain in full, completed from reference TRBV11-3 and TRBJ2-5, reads EAGVVQSPRYKIIEKKQPVAFWCNPISGHNTLYWYLQNLGQGPELLIRYENEEAVDDSQLPKDRFSAERLKGVDSTLKIQPAELGDSAVYLCASSNGGSGLGETQYFGPGTRLLVL.